This entry describes one T cell receptor (beta chain). This clonotype was seen ten or more times. The antigen it binds to is not known. Base qualities are missing; no much larger clone stands one base away. The germline V gene encodes CDR1 LNHDA and CDR2 SQIVND (reference sequence). V loses 7 bases, J loses 0 bases, and the germline ends lie 9 bases apart. From the cysteine through the phenylalanine, the CDR3 covers 13 amino acids. Here the CDR3 DNA is all that survives: 39 bases in frame from base 1. Library generation was performed with RT-PCR. Instrument used: NextSeq 550. TCRdb cleaned the public reads at Q25 with fastp, built clones with MiXCR and kept in-frame beta chains. Rows matching on CDR3 protein sequence are summarized as one entry with the most common DNA and genes. This sample is represented by 150,000 to 200,000 distinct CDR3 sequences; approximately 30% of them were singletons. 3.2% of the sample comes from the top ten.

The sample is drawn from a study of patients and donors after allogeneic stem cell transplantation (TCRdb year 2020). In this chain, TRBV19 is recombined with TRBJ2-5; the D gene is perhaps TRBD2, from 5 matching bases. The sequence was collected from a human donor who was either an allogeneic HSCT recipient or a stem cell or donor lymphocyte infusion donor (not recorded which). It is not recorded whose cells these are; they may come from a transplant donor. Sequenced sample: blood, either unsorted or a sorted T cell fraction (not recorded which). The CDR3 is CASNSADQETQYF. The DNA sequence is as follows: TGTGCCAGTAACTCAGCGGACCAAGAGACCCAGTACTTC.